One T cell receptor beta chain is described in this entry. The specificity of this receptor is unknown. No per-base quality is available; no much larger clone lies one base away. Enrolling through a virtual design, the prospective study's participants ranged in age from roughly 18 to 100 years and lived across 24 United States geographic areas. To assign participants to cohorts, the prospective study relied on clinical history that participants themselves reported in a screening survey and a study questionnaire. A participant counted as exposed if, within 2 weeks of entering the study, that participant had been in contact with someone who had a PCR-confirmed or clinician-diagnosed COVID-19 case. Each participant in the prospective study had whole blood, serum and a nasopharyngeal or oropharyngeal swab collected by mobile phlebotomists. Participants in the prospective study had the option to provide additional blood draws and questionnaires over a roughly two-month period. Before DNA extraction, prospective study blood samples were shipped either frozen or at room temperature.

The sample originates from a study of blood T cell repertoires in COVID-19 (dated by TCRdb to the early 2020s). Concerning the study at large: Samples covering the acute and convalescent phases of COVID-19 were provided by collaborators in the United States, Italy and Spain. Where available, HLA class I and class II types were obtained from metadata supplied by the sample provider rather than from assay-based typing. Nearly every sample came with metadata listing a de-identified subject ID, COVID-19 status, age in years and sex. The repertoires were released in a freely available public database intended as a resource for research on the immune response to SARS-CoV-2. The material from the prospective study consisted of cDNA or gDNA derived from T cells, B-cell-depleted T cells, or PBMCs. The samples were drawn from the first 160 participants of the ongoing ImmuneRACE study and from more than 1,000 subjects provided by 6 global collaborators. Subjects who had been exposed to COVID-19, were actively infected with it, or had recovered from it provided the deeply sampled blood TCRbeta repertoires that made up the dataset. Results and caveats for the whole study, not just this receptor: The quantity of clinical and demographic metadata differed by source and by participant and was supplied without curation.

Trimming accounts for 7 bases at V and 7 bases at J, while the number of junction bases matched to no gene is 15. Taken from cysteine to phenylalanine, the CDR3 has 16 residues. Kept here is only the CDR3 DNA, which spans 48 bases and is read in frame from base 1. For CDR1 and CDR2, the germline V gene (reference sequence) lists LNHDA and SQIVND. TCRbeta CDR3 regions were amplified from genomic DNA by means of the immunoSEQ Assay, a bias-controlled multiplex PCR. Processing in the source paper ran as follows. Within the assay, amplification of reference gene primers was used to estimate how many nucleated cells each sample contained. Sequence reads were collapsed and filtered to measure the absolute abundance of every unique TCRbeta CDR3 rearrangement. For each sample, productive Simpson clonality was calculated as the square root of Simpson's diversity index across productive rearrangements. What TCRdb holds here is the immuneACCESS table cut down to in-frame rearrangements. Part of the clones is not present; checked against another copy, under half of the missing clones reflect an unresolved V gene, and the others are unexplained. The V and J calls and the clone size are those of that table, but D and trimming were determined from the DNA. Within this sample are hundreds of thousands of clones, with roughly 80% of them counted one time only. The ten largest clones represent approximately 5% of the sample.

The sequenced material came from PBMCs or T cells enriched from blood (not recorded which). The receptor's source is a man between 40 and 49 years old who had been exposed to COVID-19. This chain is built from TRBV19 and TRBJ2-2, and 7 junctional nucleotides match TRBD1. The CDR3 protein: CASISILGGAYGELFF. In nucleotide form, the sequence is TGTGCCAGTATTTCGATCCTAGGGGGCGCTTACGGGGAGCTGTTTTTT.